Listed below are T cell receptor beta chains from one sample, sequenced in a study of cytomegalovirus exposure and HLA in healthy donors. The table came from immunoSEQ multiplex PCR; TCRdb's copy has only in-frame clones and leaves some out. Its table lists 150,000 or so clones. The specimen was PBMCs. The receptors stem from a man aged 18-30 years in good health and CMV-seronegative. The CDR3 runs from the conserved cysteine through the conserved F or W. The order of the fields is CDR3 DNA, CDR3 protein, D gene, V gene, J gene. D genes are given only for firm matches.

CDR3 DNA: TGTGCCAGCAGTTTACTAGACTATGGCTACACCTTC
CDR3 protein: CASSLLDYGYTF
D gene: -
V gene: TRBV28
J gene: TRBJ1-2

CDR3 DNA: TGCGCCAGCAGCCAAGTCCCGCAGGGCAATCAGCCCCAGCATTTT
CDR3 protein: CASSQVPQGNQPQHF
D gene: -
V gene: TRBV4-1
J gene: TRBJ1-5

CDR3 DNA: TGTGCCAGCAGTTACCGGCGGCAGGGCCCTGGCGGCTACACCTTC
CDR3 protein: CASSYRRQGPGGYTF
D gene: -
V gene: TRBV6-5
J gene: TRBJ1-2

CDR3 DNA: TGTGCCAGCAGCCCCCTTTTGAAGGGTGGGAGAGCTTTCTTT
CDR3 protein: CASSPLLKGGRAFF
D gene: -
V gene: TRBV5-8
J gene: TRBJ1-1

CDR3 DNA: TGTGCCAGCAGCCTCTTTAGACAGGGGGTCACTGAAGCTTTCTTT
CDR3 protein: CASSLFRQGVTEAFF
D gene: TRBD1
V gene: TRBV7-2
J gene: TRBJ1-1

CDR3 DNA: TGTGCCAGCAGGGGGGACACCACTACCGGGGAGCTGTTTTTT
CDR3 protein: CASRGDTTTGELFF
D gene: -
V gene: TRBV2
J gene: TRBJ2-2

CDR3 DNA: TGTGCCACCAGCCCAGGAGGGACGGGCTACGAGCAGTACTTC
CDR3 protein: CATSPGGTGYEQYF
D gene: -
V gene: TRBV15
J gene: TRBJ2-7

CDR3 DNA: TGTGCCAGCAGCGTTTCTAGCTACAGCACAGATACGCAGTATTTT
CDR3 protein: CASSVSSYSTDTQYF
D gene: -
V gene: TRBV9
J gene: TRBJ2-3

CDR3 DNA: TGTGCCAGCAGCTATCCCGGGACACTCGATGAGAACACCGGGGAGCTGTTTTTT
CDR3 protein: CASSYPGTLDENTGELFF
D gene: -
V gene: TRBV5-6
J gene: TRBJ2-2

CDR3 DNA: TGTGCCAGCAGCCAACAGGGGGCATTGGAGACCCAGTACTTC
CDR3 protein: CASSQQGALETQYF
D gene: TRBD1
V gene: TRBV5-4
J gene: TRBJ2-5

CDR3 DNA: TGTGCCAGCAGCCAAGACGCCTACGAGCAGTACTTC
CDR3 protein: CASSQDAYEQYF
D gene: -
V gene: TRBV14
J gene: TRBJ2-7

CDR3 DNA: TGTGCCAGCAGTTACAACTACGAGCAGTACTTC
CDR3 protein: CASSYNYEQYF
D gene: -
V gene: TRBV6-5
J gene: TRBJ2-7

CDR3 DNA: TGTGCCAGCAGTTACCCCACAGGGGACGGCTACACCTTC
CDR3 protein: CASSYPTGDGYTF
D gene: TRBD1
V gene: TRBV6-5
J gene: TRBJ1-2